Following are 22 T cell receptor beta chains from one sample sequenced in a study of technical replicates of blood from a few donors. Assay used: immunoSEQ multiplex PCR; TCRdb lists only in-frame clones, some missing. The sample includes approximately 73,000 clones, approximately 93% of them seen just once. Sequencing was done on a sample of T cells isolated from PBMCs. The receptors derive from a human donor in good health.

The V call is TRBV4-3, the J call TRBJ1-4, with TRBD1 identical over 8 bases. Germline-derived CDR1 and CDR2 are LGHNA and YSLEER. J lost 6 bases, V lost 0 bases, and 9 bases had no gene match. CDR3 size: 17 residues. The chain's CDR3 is CASSQDTGGVGDEKLFF. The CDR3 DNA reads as TGCGCCAGCAGCCAAGATACAGGGGGGGTAGGGGATGAAAAACTGTTTTTT.

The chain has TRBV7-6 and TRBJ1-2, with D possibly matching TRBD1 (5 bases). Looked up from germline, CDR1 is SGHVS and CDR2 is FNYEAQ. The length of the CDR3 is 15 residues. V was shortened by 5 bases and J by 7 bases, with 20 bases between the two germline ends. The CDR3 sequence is CASSLLTGSNSGYTF. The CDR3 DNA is TGTGCCAGCAGCCTATTAACAGGCTCGAATAGTGGCTACACCTTC.

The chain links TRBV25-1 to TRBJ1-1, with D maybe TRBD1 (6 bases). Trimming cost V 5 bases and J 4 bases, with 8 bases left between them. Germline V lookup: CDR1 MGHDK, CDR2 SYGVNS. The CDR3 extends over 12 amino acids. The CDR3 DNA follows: TGTGCCAGCAGTACAGGGATCACTGAAGCTTTCTTT. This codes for CASSTGITEAFF. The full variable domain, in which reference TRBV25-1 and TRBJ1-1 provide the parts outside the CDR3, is EADIYQTPRYLVIGTGKKITLECSQTMGHDKMYWYQQDPGMELHLIHYSYGVNSTEKGDLSSESTVSRIRTEHFPLTLESARPSHTSQYLCASSTGITEAFFGQGTRLTVV.

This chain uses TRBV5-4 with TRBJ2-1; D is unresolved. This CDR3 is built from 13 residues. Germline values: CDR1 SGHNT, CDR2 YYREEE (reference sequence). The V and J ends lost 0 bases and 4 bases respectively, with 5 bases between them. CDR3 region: CASSLVGYNEQFF. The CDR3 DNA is TGTGCCAGCAGCTTGGTCGGGTACAATGAGCAGTTCTTC.

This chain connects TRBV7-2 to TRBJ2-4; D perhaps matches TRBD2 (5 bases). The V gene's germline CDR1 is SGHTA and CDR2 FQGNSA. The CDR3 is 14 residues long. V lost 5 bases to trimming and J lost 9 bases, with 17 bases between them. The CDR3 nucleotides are TGTGCCAGCAGCAAAGCCAGGACTCCAACCATTCAGTACTTC. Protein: CASSKARTPTIQYF.

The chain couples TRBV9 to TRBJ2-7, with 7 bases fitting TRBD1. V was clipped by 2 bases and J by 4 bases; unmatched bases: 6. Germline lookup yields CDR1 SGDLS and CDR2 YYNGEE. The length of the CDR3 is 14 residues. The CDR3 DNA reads TGTGCCAGCAGCGTTAAGACAGGGTTTTACGAGCAGTACTTC. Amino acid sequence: CASSVKTGFYEQYF.

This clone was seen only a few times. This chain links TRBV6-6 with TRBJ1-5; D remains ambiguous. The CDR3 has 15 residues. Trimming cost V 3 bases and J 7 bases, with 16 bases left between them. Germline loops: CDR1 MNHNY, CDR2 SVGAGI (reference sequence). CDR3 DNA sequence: TGTGCCAGCAGTTATAGGATTCTGGGCGACCAGCCCCAGCATTTT. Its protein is CASSYRILGDQPQHF.

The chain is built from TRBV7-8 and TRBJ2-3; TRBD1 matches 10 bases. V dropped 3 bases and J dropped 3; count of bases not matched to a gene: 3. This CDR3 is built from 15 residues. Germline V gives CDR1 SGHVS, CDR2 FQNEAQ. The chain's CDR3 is CASSFTGQGTDTQYF. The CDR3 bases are TGTGCCAGCAGCTTTACGGGACAGGGGACAGATACGCAGTATTTT.

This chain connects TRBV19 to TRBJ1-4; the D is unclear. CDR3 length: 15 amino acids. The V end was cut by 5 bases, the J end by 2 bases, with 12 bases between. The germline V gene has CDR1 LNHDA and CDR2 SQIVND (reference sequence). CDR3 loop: CASSPTFSTNEKLFF. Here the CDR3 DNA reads TGTGCCAGTAGTCCAACATTTTCTACTAATGAAAAACTGTTTTTT.

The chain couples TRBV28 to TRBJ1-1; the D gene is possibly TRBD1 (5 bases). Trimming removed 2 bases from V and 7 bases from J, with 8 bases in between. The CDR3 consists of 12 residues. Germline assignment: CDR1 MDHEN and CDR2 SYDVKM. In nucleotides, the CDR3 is TGTGCCAGCAGTTTACCAGGGATTGAAGCTTTCTTT. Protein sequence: CASSLPGIEAFF. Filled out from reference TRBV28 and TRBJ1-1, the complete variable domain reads DVKVTQSSRYLVKRTGEKVFLECVQDMDHENMFWYRQDPGLGLRLIYFSYDVKMKEKGDIPEGYSVSREKKERFSLILESASTNQTSMYLCASSLPGIEAFFGQGTRLTVV.

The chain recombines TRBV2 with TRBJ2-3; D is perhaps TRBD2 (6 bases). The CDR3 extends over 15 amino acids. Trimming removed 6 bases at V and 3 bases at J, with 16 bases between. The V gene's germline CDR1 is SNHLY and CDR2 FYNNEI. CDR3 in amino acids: CASSPWGTPTDTQYF. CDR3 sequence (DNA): TGTGCCAGCAGCCCGTGGGGGACTCCTACAGATACGCAGTATTTT.

CDR3 in amino acids: CAWSGGSTGAWRGEQYF. Written as DNA, the CDR3 is TGTGCCTGGAGCGGAGGGTCGACAGGGGCCTGGAGAGGAGAGCAGTACTTC. This chain uses TRBV30 with TRBJ2-7; 8 nucleotides match TRBD1. Germline CDR1 and CDR2: GTSNPN and SVGIG (reference sequence). The CDR3 runs to 17 residues. V was pared by 3 bases and J by 7 bases, with 20 bases of the junction left unmatched.

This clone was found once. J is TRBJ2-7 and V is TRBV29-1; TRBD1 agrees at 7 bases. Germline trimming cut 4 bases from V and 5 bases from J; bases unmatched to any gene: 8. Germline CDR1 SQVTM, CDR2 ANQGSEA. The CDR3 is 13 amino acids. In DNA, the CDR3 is TGCAGCGTTGTACAGGGGAATGGAGACGAGCAGTACTTC. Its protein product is CSVVQGNGDEQYF.

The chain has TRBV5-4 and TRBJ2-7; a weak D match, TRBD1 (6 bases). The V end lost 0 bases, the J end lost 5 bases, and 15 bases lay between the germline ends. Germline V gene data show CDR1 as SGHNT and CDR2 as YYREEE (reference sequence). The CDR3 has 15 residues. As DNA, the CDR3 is TGTGCCAGCAGCTTGGGACAGGTTGCTCGGGACGAGCAGTACTTC. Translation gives CASSLGQVARDEQYF.

This CDR3 reads CAISDEGSTYEQYF. The CDR3 DNA follows: TGTGCCATCAGTGACGAGGGTTCAACCTACGAGCAGTACTTC. The chain joins TRBV10-3 to TRBJ2-7; maybe TRBD2 (5 bases). Trimming left V 3 bases short and J 2 bases short, with 11 bases between. This CDR3 spans 14 amino acids. Germline CDR1 and CDR2: ENHRY and SYGVKD.

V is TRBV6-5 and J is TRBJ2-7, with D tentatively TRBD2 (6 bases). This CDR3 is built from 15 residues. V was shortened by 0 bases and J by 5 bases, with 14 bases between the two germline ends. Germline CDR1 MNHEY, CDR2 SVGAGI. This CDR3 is CASSYSLGWGDEQYF. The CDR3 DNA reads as TGTGCCAGCAGTTACTCGCTAGGTTGGGGGGACGAGCAGTACTTC.

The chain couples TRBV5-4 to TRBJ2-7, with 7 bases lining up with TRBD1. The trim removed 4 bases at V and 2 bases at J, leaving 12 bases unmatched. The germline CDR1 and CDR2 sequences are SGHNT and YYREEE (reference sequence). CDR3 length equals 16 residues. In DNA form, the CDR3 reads TGTGCCAGCAGCGTTGGAGACAGGGTCGCTACCTACGAGCAGTACTTC. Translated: CASSVGDRVATYEQYF.

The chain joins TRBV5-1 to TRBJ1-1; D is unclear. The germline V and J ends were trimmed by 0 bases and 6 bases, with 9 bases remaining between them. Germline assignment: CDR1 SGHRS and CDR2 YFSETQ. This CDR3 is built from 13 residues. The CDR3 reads CASSLGPEAEAFF. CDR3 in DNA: TGCGCCAGCAGCTTGGGACCCGAGGCTGAAGCTTTCTTT.

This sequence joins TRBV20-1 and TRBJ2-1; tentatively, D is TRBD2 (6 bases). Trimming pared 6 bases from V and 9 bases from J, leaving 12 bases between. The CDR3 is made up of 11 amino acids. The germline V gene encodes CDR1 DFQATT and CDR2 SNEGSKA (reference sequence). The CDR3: CSAPTRGEQFF. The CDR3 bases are TGCAGTGCCCCGACTAGAGGTGAGCAGTTCTTC.

CDR3: CASRQGVFEQYF. The CDR3 nucleotides read TGTGCCAGTAGACAGGGAGTCTTCGAGCAGTACTTC. The rearrangement links TRBV27 to TRBJ2-7; 7 bases fit TRBD1. Germline CDR1 reads MNHEY; CDR2 reads SMNVEV (reference sequence). The CDR3 runs 12 residues. V dropped 9 bases and J dropped 6; count of bases not matched to a gene: 8.

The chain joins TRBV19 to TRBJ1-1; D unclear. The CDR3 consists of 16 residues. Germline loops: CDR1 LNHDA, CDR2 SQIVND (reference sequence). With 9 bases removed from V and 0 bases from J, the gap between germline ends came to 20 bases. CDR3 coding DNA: TGTGCCAGCCCCGTCTTTGTAGGAGGGTTGAACACTGAAGCTTTCTTT. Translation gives CASPVFVGGLNTEAFF.

The CDR3 DNA follows: TGTGCCAGCAGTGAAACCGGGACAGGGGTATATTTAGGCACCGGGGAGCTGTTTTTT. Translation gives CASSETGTGVYLGTGELFF. The rearrangement joins TRBV6-1 to TRBJ2-2; 10 bases align to TRBD1. Germline-derived CDR1 and CDR2 are MNHNS and SASEGT. V lost 2 bases, J lost 4 bases, and 13 bases stayed unmatched. The CDR3 extends over 19 amino acids.